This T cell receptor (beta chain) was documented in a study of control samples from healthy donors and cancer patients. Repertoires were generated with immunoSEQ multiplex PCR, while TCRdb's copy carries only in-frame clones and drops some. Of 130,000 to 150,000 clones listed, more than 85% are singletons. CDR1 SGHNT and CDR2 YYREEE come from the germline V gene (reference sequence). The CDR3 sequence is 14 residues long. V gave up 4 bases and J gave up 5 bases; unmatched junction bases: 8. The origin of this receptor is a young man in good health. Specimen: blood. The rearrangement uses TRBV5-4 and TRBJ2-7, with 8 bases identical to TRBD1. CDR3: CASSADRAADEQYF. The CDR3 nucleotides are TGTGCCAGCAGCGCGGACAGGGCGGCGGACGAGCAGTACTTC.